These 18 T cell receptor beta chains share one sample of origin, sequenced in a study of graft-versus-host responses after intestinal transplantation. Sequenced by immunoSEQ multiplex PCR; TCRdb stores in-frame clones only, minus some. Of roughly 18,000 clones listed, 85% to 95% are singletons. Sample: PBMCs, taken 23 days after intestinal transplant. The receptors were sampled from a human patient who received an intestinal transplant, so some T cells may come from the graft donor.

The chain has TRBV7-9 and TRBJ2-7; D is ambiguous. Germline CDR1 reads SEHNR; CDR2 reads FQNEAQ (reference sequence). The germline V and J ends were trimmed by 1 base and 0 bases, with 10 bases remaining between them. The CDR3 loop spans 15 amino acids. In DNA form, the CDR3 reads TGTGCCAGCAGCTTAGATCCAGGTGGCTCCTACGAGCAGTACTTC. Encoded protein: CASSLDPGGSYEQYF.

The gene calls are TRBV13 and TRBJ2-1; 10 positions agree with TRBD2. Germline V CDR1 and CDR2: PRHDT, FYEKMQ (reference sequence). There are 15 residues in the CDR3. J gave up 6 bases and V 0 bases, and 2 bases lay outside the gene matches. CDR3 in DNA: TGTGCCAGCAGCTTAGGAGGGACTAGCGCCAATGAGCAGTTCTTC. This gives the protein CASSLGGTSANEQFF.

The chain combines TRBV7-6 with TRBJ2-5; TRBD1 is a possible D gene (5 bases). The germline CDR1 and CDR2 sequences are SGHVS and FNYEAQ. This CDR3 region has 15 residues. Trimming stripped 5 bases from V and 4 bases from J, with 17 bases between. Written as DNA, the CDR3 is TGTGCCAGCAGCCCCGAGTGGGGCCGCGGAGAGACCCAGTACTTC. This codes for CASSPEWGRGETQYF.

The chain combines TRBV21-1 with TRBJ2-4; TRBD2, as called in the table, went unchecked against the DNA. TRBV21-1 is annotated as a pseudogene. CDR3 length: 18 amino acids. CDR3 protein: CASSKVVERLYGKNIQYF. Written as DNA, the CDR3 is TGTGCCAGCAGCAAAGTCGTGGAAAGACTATACGGCAAAAACATTCAGTACTTC.

This sequence joins TRBV1 and TRBJ2-1; the DNA was not compared with TRBD2, the D call given in the table. TRBV1 is reported as a pseudogene. The CDR3 is 17 amino acids. In DNA, the CDR3 is TGCACCAGCAGGGCTAGCGTCCCCCCCCGGGAATACAATGAGCAGTTCTTC. This codes for CTSRASVPPREYNEQFF.

J is TRBJ1-2 and V is TRBV28; no reliable D call. V was pared by 7 bases and J by 4 bases, with 22 bases between. Germline CDR1 MDHEN, CDR2 SYDVKM. This CDR3 is built from 16 residues. The CDR3 region has the DNA TGTGCCAGCACTTTTAAGGTCGGAGGGTTAAGCTATGGCTACACCTTC. Protein sequence: CASTFKVGGLSYGYTF.

The chain links TRBV27 to TRBJ2-1, with 9 bases identical to TRBD2. J lost 4 bases, V lost 2 bases, and 3 bases had no gene match. CDR1 and CDR2 (germline): MNHEY, SMNVEV (reference sequence). The CDR3 totals 15 residues. The CDR3 protein is CASSLGGLAYNEQFF. CDR3 nucleotide sequence: TGTGCCAGCAGTTTAGGGGGACTAGCTTACAATGAGCAGTTCTTC.

A note on this clone: The germline gene is not matched at one end of the junction; a read error may be the cause. This rearrangement joins TRBV5-3 to TRBJ1-1; D may be TRBD1 (6 bases). TRBV5-3 is placed among ORFs of uncertain function. The CDR3 spans 13 residues. This chain's CDR3 is CASSLQGGTEAFF. Here the CDR3 DNA reads TGTGCCAGCAGCTTACAGGGCGGCACTGAAGCTTTCTTT.

The chain combines TRBV10-3 with TRBJ2-1, with TRBD2 matching over 11 bases. The ends lost 3 bases at V and 4 bases at J; junction bases unmatched: 8. The CDR3 runs to 17 residues. Germline lookup yields CDR1 ENHRY and CDR2 SYGVKD. The CDR3 is CAISEVASGRSYNEQFF. The DNA for the CDR3 is TGTGCCATCAGTGAAGTGGCTAGCGGGAGGTCATACAATGAGCAGTTCTTC.

This sequence joins TRBV20-1 and TRBJ2-1, with a possible D match to TRBD1 (6 bases). V lost 6 bases and J lost 4, with 7 bases in between. The CDR3 covers 11 residues. CDR1 and CDR2 from the germline V gene are DFQATT and SNEGSKA (reference sequence). The CDR3 region has the DNA TGCAGTGCCGACAGGTACAATGAGCAGTTCTTC. It encodes CSADRYNEQFF.

This chain uses TRBV7-6 with TRBJ2-2, with D hard to call. The CDR3 is 15 residues long. V was pared by 0 bases and J by 3 bases, with 8 bases between. The germline V gene encodes CDR1 SGHVS and CDR2 FNYEAQ. CDR3 nucleotides: TGTGCCAGCAGCTTAGCTAGCATAGACACCGGGGAGCTGTTTTTT. Its protein is CASSLASIDTGELFF.

The sample holds one count of this clone. V gene TRBV5-1 combines with J gene TRBJ2-7; tentative D call: TRBD2 (6 bases). Germline assignment: CDR1 SGHRS and CDR2 YFSETQ. This CDR3 comprises 14 residues. Trimming cost V 2 bases and J 2 bases, with 11 bases left between them. The CDR3 bases are TGCGCCAGCAGCTTCGGGACGGGGGCCTACGAGCAGTACTTC. Translation gives CASSFGTGAYEQYF.

CDR3 loop: CASAWGQGALNTIYF. For the CDR3, the DNA is TGTGCCAGCGCTTGGGGACAGGGGGCTTTAAACACCATATATTTT. This chain joins TRBV27 and TRBJ1-3; 12 nucleotides align to TRBD1. This CDR3 is 15 amino acids long. Germline assignment: CDR1 MNHEY and CDR2 SMNVEV (reference sequence). J gave up 6 bases and V 8 bases, and 8 bases lay outside the gene matches.

This clone came up a few times. The chain has TRBV27 and TRBJ2-1; D might be TRBD2 (7 bases). Germline loops: CDR1 MNHEY, CDR2 SMNVEV (reference sequence). With 3 bases removed from V and 1 base from J, the gap between germline ends came to 13 bases. The CDR3 runs to 16 residues. The CDR3 loop is CASSFGGGLSYNEQFF. The CDR3 nucleotides are TGTGCCAGCAGTTTTGGGGGGGGGCTGTCCTACAATGAGCAGTTCTTC.

This clone has just one count. J is TRBJ1-5 and V is TRBV28, with D unresolved. Trimming removed 6 bases from V and 0 bases from J, with 6 bases in between. Germline CDR1 MDHEN, CDR2 SYDVKM. The CDR3 has 13 amino acids. CDR3 in amino acids: CASRRNSNQPQHF. For the CDR3, the DNA is TGTGCCAGCAGGCGAAATAGCAATCAGCCCCAGCATTTT.

The chain joins TRBV5-4 to TRBJ2-3, with D hard to call. The CDR3 spans 13 residues. V lost 4 bases, J lost 6 bases, and 12 bases lay in between. The germline V gene encodes CDR1 SGHNT and CDR2 YYREEE (reference sequence). This chain's CDR3 is CASSPGPSDTQYF. The CDR3 DNA follows: TGTGCCAGCAGCCCCGGACCGTCGGATACGCAGTATTTT.

This rearrangement joins TRBV27 to TRBJ1-2; no clear D. This CDR3 is built from 14 residues. The V end was cut by 0 bases, the J end by 3 bases, with 8 bases between. Germline CDR1 and CDR2: MNHEY and SMNVEV (reference sequence). The CDR3 DNA is TGTGCCAGCAGTTTATCGCCGCGGGACTATGGCTACACCTTC. Its translation: CASSLSPRDYGYTF.

The chain links TRBV6-6 to TRBJ2-1; 9 nucleotides match TRBD2. Germline CDR1 and CDR2: MNHNY and SVGAGI (reference sequence). This CDR3 is built from 15 residues. Losses at the gene ends were 2 bases for V and 7 bases for J; bases not matched to a gene: 6. CDR3 sequence: CASSYPGLAGNEQFF. CDR3 nucleotides: TGTGCCAGCAGTTACCCGGGACTAGCTGGAAATGAGCAGTTCTTC.